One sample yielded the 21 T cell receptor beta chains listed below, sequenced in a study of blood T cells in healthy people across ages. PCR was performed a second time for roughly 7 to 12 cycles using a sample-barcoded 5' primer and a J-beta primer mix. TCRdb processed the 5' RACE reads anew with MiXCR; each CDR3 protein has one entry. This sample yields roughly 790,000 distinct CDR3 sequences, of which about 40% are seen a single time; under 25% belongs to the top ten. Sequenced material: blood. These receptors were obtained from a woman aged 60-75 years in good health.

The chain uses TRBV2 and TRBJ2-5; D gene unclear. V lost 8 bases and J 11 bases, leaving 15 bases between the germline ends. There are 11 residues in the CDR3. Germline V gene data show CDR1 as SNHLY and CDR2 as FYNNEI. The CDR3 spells CASCVINEQYF. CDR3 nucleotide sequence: TGTGCCAGCTGCGTAATCAATGAGCAGTACTTC.

Here the CDR3 DNA reads TGTGCCACCAGCAGAGAAGGGACCCTGTACGAGCAGTACTTC. Protein: CATSREGTLYEQYF. This chain uses TRBV15 with TRBJ2-7; TRBD1 or TRBD2 may be the D gene (5 bases each). Germline loops: CDR1 LNHNV, CDR2 YYDKDF (reference sequence). CDR3 size: 14 residues. Trimming stripped 0 bases from V and 4 bases from J, with 10 bases between.

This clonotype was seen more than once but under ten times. The CDR3, as DNA: TGCAGTGCTAGATCAGGGGGCAGCTCCTATAATTCACCCCTCCACTTT. Protein: CSARSGGSSYNSPLHF. The gene calls are TRBV20-1 and TRBJ1-6; 8 nucleotides line up with TRBD1. The junction had 3 bases not matched to a gene; V was cut back by 2 bases and J by 0 bases. The CDR3 extends over 16 amino acids. Germline CDR1 DFQATT, CDR2 SNEGSKA (reference sequence).

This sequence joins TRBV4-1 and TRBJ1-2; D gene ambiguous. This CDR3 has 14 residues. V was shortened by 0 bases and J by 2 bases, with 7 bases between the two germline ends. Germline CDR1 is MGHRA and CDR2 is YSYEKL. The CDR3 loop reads CASSQESYNYGYTF. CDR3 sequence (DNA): TGCGCCAGCAGCCAAGAGTCATACAACTATGGCTACACCTTC.

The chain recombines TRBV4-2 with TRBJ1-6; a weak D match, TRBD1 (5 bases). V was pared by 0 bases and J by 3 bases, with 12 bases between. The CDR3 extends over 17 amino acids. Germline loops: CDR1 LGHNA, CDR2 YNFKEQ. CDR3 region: CASSQDDGGYYNSPLHF. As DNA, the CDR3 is TGTGCCAGCAGCCAAGATGACGGGGGTTACTATAATTCACCCCTCCACTTT.

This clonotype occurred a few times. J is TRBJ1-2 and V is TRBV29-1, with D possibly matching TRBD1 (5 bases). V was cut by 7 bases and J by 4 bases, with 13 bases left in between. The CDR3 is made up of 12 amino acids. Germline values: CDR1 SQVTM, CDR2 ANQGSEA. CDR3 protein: CSETDSVYGYTF. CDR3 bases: TGCAGCGAAACCGACAGTGTCTATGGCTACACCTTC.

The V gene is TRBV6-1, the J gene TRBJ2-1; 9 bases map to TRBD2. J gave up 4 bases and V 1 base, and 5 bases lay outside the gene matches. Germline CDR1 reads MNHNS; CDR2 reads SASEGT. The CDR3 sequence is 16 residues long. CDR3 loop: CASSEVKGLAYNEQFF. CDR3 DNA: TGTGCCAGCAGTGAAGTTAAGGGACTAGCTTACAATGAGCAGTTCTTC.

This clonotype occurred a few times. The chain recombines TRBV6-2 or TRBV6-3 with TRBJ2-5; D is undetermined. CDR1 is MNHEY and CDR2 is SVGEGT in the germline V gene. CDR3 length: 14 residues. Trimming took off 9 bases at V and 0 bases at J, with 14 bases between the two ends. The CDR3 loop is CASRTIPNQETQYF. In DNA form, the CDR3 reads TGTGCCAGTCGTACCATACCTAACCAAGAGACCCAGTACTTC.

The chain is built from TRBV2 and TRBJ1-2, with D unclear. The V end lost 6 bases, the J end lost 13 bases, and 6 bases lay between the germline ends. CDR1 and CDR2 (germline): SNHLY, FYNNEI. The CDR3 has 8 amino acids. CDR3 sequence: CASSKVTF. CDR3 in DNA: TGTGCCAGCAGCAAGGTCACCTTC.

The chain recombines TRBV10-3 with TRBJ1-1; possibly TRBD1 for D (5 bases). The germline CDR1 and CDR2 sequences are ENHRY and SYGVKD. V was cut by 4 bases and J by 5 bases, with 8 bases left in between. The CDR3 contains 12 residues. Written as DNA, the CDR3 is TGTGCCATCAGTGTGGGGCATACTGAAGCTTTCTTT. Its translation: CAISVGHTEAFF.

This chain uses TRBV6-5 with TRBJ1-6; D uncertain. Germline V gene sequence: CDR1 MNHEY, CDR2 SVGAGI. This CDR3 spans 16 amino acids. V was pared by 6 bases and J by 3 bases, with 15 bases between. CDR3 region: CASSSVDRSYNSPLHF. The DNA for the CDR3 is TGTGCCAGCAGCTCCGTGGATCGGAGCTATAATTCACCCCTCCACTTT.

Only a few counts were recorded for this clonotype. The CDR3 spells CASRGDGYTF. The CDR3 bases are TGTGCCAGCAGGGGGGATGGCTACACCTTC. The J gene is TRBJ1-2, the V gene TRBV25-1, with TRBD1 as a possible D gene (5 bases). The CDR3 loop spans 10 amino acids. Germline CDR1 is MGHDK and CDR2 is SYGVNS. Trimming took 6 bases from V and 6 from J, leaving 5 bases between them.

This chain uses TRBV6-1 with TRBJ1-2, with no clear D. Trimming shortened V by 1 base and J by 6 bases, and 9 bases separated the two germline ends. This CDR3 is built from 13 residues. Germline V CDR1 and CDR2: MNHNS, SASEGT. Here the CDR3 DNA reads TGTGCCAGCAGTGAAGGAGGGAGGGATGGCTACACCTTC. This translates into CASSEGGRDGYTF.

The CDR3 loop is CASSSPGTGKNTEAFF. The CDR3 bases are TGTGCCAGCAGCTCACCTGGGACAGGGAAGAACACTGAAGCTTTCTTT. The chain has TRBV7-3 and TRBJ1-1; 9 bases agree with TRBD1. With V trimmed by 4 bases and J by 1 base, 7 bases remained unmatched. The CDR3 has 16 amino acids. Germline CDR1 reads SGHTA; CDR2 reads FQGTGA.

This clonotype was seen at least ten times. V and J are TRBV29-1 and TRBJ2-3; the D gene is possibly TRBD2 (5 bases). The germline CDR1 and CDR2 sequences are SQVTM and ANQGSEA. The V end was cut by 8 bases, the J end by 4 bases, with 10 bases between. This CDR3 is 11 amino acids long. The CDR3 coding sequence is TGCAGCTGTGGAGGAGCAGATACGCAGTATTTT. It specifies CSCGGADTQYF.

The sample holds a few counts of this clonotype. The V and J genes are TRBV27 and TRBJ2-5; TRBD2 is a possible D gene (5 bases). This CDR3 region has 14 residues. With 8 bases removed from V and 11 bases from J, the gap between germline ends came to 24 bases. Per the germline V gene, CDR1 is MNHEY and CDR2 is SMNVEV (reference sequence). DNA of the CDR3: TGTGCCAGCGGCACCGGGATTGCAACTACGCAGCAGTACTTC. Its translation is CASGTGIATTQQYF.

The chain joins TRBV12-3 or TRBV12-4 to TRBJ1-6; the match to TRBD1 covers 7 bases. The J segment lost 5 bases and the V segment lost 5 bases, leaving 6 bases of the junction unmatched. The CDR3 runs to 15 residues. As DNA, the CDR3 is TGTGCCAGCAGTCGACAGGGCGCCCATAATTCACCCCTCCACTTT. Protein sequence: CASSRQGAHNSPLHF.

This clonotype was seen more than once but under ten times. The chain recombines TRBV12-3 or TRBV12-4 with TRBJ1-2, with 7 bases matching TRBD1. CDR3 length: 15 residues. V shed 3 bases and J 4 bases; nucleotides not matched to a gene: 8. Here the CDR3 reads CASSFLGQVFYGYTF. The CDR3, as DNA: TGTGCCAGCAGTTTTTTAGGACAGGTCTTCTATGGCTACACCTTC.

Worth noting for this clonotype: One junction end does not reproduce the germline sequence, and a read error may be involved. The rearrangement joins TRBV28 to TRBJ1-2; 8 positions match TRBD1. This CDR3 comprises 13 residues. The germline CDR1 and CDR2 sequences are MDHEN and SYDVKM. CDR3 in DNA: TGTGCCAGCAGGTTATCAGGGGGCCATGGCTACACCTTC. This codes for CASRLSGGHGYTF.

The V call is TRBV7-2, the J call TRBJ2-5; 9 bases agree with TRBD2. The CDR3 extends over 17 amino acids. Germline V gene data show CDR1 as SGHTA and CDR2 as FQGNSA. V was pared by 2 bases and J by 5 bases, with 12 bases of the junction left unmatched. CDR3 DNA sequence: TGTGCCAGCAGCTTAAGGGTTGCGGGGGGGCCGGGGGAGACCCAGTACTTC. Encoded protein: CASSLRVAGGPGETQYF.

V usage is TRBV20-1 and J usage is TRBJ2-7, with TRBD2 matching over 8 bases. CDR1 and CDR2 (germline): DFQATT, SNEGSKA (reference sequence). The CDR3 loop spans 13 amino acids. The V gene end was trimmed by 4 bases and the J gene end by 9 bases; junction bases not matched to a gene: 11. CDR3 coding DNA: TGCAGTGCTACTCCCGGGAGGGGGACGGGGCAGTACTTC. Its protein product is CSATPGRGTGQYF.